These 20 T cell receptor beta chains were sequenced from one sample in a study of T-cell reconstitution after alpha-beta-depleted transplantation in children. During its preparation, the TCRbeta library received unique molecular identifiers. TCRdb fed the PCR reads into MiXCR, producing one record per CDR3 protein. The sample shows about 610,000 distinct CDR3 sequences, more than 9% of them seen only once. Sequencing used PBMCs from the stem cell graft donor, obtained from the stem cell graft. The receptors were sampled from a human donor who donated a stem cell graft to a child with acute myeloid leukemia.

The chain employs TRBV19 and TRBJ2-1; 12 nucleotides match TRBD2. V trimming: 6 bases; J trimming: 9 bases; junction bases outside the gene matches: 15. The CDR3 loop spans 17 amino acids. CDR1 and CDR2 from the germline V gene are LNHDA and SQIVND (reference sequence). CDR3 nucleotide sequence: TGTGCCAGTAGAGGGGTTTTTTGGACTAGCGGGAACGGTGAGCAGTTCTTC. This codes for CASRGVFWTSGNGEQFF. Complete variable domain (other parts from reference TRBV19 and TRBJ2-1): DGGITQSPKYLFRKEGQNVTLSCEQNLNHDAMYWYRQDPGQGLRLIYYSQIVNDFQKGDIAEGYSVSREKKESFPLTVTSAQKNPTAFYLCASRGVFWTSGNGEQFFGPGTRLTVL.

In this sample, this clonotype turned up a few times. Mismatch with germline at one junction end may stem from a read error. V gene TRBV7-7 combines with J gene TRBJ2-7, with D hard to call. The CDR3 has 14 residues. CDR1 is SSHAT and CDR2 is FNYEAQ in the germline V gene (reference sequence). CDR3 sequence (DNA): TGTGCTAGCAGCCCCCAGCCAGATTCCTACGAGCAGTGCTTC. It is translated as CASSPQPDSYEQCF.

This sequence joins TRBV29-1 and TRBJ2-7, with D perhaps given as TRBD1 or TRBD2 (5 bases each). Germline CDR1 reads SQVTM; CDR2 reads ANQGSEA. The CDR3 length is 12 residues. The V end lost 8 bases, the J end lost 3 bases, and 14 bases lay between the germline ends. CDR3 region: CSPGTVDYEQYF. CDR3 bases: TGCAGCCCCGGGACGGTGGACTACGAGCAGTACTTC.

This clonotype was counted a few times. In DNA, the CDR3 is TGTGCCACCAGTGATACCGTGCTGGGACAGGGGGCCGGGGAGCTGTTTTTT. Amino acid sequence: CATSDTVLGQGAGELFF. The genes are TRBV24-1 and TRBJ2-2; 11 bases are a match to TRBD1. V lost 3 bases to trimming and J lost 6 bases; unmatched junction nucleotides: 8. Germline V gene data show CDR1 as KGHDR and CDR2 as SFDVKD. CDR3 length: 17 residues.

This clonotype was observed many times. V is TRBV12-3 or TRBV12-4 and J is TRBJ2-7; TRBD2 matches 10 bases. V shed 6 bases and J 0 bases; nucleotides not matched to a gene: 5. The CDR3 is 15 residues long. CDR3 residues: CASRRSSGGSYEQYF. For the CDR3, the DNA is TGTGCCAGCAGGAGGTCTAGCGGGGGCTCCTACGAGCAGTACTTC.

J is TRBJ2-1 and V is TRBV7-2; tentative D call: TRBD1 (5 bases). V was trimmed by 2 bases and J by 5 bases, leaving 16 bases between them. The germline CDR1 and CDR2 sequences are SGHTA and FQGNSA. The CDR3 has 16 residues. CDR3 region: CASSLKSGNLNNEQFF. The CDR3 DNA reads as TGTGCCAGCAGCTTAAAATCAGGGAACCTTAACAATGAGCAGTTCTTC.

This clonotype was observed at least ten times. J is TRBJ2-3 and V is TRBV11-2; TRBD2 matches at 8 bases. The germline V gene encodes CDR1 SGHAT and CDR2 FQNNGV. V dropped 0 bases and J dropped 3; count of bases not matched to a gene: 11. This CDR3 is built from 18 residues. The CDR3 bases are TGTGCCAGCAGCTTAGAAGTCTTCAGCGGGAGAAGAACAGATACGCAGTATTTT. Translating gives CASSLEVFSGRRTDTQYF.

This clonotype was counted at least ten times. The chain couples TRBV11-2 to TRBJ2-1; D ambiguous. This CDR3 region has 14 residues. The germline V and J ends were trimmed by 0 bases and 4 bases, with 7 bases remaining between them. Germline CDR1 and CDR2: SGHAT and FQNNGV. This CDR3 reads CASSLDLTYNEQFF. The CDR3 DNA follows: TGTGCCAGCAGCTTAGATCTGACTTACAATGAGCAGTTCTTC.

DNA for the CDR3: TGCAGTGCTAGAGATCCGATGGCTAGCGGGAGAGATACGCAGTATTTT. It specifies CSARDPMASGRDTQYF. V and J are TRBV20-1 and TRBJ2-3, with 10 bases aligning to TRBD2. The CDR3 is 16 amino acids. Germline values: CDR1 DFQATT, CDR2 SNEGSKA (reference sequence). Unmatched junction bases numbered 8, after V lost 0 bases and J lost 5 bases.

The CDR3 DNA follows: TGTGCCAGCGGCCCGAGGTCCGGCGAGCAGTTCTTC. Its protein product is CASGPRSGEQFF. V is TRBV5-6 and J is TRBJ2-1; D call uncertain. Trimming removed 7 bases at V and 10 bases at J, with 15 bases between. CDR1 SGHDT and CDR2 YYEEEE come from the germline V gene. This CDR3 contains 12 residues.

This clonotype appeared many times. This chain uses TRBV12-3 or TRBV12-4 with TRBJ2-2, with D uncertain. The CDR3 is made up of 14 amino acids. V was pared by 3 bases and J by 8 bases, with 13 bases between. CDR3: CASSLRQTAGELFF. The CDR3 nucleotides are TGTGCCAGCAGTTTGAGGCAGACCGCGGGGGAGCTGTTTTTT.

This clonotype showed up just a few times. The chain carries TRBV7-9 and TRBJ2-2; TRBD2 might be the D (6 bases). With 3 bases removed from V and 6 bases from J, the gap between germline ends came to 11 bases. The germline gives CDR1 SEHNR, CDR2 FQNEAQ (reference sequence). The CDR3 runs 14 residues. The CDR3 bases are TGTGCCAGCAGCTTGGAGACTAGAGCCGGGGAGCTGTTTTTT. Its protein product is CASSLETRAGELFF.

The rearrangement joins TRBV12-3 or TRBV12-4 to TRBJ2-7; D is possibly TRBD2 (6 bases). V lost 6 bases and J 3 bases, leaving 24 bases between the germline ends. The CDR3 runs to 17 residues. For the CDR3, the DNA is TGTGCCAGCAGCCCCCGTGATCCGGGACTCAATTACTACGAGCAGTACTTC. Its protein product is CASSPRDPGLNYYEQYF.

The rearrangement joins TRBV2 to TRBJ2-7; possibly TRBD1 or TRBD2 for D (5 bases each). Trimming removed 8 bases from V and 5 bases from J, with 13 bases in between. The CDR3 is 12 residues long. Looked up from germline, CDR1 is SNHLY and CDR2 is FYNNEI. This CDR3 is CASQGVLDEQYF. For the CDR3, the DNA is TGTGCCAGCCAGGGAGTCCTGGACGAGCAGTACTTC. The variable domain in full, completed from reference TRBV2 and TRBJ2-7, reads EPEVTQTPSHQVTQMGQEVILRCVPISNHLYFYWYRQILGQKVEFLVSFYNNEISEKSEIFDDQFSVERPDGSNFTLKIRSTKLEDSAMYFCASQGVLDEQYFGPGTRLTVT.

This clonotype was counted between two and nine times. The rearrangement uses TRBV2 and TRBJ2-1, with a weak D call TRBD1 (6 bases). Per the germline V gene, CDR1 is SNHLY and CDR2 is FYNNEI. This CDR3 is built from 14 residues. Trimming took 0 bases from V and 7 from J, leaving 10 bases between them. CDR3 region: CASSEALQGNEQFF. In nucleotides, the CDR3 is TGTGCCAGCAGTGAAGCCCTACAGGGTAATGAGCAGTTCTTC.

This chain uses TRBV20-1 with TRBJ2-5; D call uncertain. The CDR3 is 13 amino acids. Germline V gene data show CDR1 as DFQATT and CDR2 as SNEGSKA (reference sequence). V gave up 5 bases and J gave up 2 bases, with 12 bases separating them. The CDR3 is CSAGYVSQETQYF. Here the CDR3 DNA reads TGCAGTGCTGGGTATGTTAGTCAAGAGACCCAGTACTTC.

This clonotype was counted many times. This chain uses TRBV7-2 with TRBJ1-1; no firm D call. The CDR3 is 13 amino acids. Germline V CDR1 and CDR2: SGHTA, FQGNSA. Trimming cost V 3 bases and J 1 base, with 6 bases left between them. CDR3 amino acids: CASSFATNTEAFF. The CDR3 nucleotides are TGTGCCAGCAGCTTTGCTACGAACACTGAAGCTTTCTTT.

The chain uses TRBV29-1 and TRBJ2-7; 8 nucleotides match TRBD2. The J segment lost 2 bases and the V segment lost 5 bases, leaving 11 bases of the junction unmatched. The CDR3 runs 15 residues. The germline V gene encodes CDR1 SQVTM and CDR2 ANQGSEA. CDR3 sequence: CSVRGRREVTYEQYF. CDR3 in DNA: TGCAGCGTTCGAGGGCGGCGGGAGGTAACCTACGAGCAGTACTTC.

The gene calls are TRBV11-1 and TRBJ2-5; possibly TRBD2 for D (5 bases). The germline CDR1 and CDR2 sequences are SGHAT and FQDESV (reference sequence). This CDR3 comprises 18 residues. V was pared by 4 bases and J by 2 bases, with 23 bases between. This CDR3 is CASSSNRASPNTQETQYF. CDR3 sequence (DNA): TGTGCCAGCAGCTCCAACAGAGCTAGCCCAAACACTCAAGAGACCCAGTACTTC.

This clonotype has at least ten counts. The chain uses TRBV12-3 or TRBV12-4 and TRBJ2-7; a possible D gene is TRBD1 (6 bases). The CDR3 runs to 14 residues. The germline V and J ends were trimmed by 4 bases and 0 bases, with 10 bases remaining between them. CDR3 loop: CASSWTANSYEQYF. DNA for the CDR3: TGTGCCAGCAGTTGGACAGCGAACTCCTACGAGCAGTACTTC.